The 31 T cell receptor beta chains below come from one sample, sequenced in a study of T cell responses to AZD1222 COVID-19 vaccine listed by TCRdb under 2021. The sample's time point label is to be understood as: baseline before first vaccination. Library preparation was by the immunoSEQ multiplex PCR assay. The immuneACCESS repertoire file appears here via TCRdb, limited to in-frame rearrangements. These files lack a portion of the clones; in checked studies, under half of the deficit traces to unresolved V genes, and the cause of the others is not known. In this sample the table shows about 97,000 clones, around nine tenths of which occur a single time. Approximately 2.8% of the sample is held by the ten biggest clonotypes. Source: peripheral blood, taken on day 0 of AZD1222 vaccination. The receptors come from an adult in good health.

The sample holds a few counts of this clone. This sequence joins TRBV19 and TRBJ1-1; 10 positions agree with TRBD1. Germline CDR1 and CDR2: LNHDA and SQIVND (reference sequence). The junction had 6 bases not matched to a gene; V was cut back by 5 bases and J by 6 bases. The CDR3 covers 14 residues. CDR3 protein: CASSDPGQGSEAFF. The CDR3 bases are TGTGCCAGTAGTGACCCGGGACAGGGGTCTGAAGCTTTCTTT.

V gene TRBV14 combines with J gene TRBJ1-2; 10 nucleotides match TRBD1. The CDR3 is 15 residues long. CDR1 is SGHDN, CDR2 FVKESK, per germline. With V trimmed by 5 bases and J by 4 bases, 7 bases remained unmatched. CDR3 amino acids: CASSKTGGRTYGYTF. The DNA of the CDR3 is TGTGCCAGCAGCAAGACAGGGGGCCGCACCTATGGCTACACCTTC.

The chain recombines TRBV3-1 (or the pseudogene TRBV3-2) with TRBJ1-4, with 8 bases aligning to TRBD1. This CDR3 has 15 residues. The J segment lost 4 bases and the V segment lost 5 bases, leaving 6 bases of the junction unmatched. From germline, CDR1 is LGHDT and CDR2 YNNKEL (reference sequence). CDR3 in amino acids: CASSVPGGLNEKLFF. The CDR3 nucleotides are TGTGCCAGCAGCGTCCCAGGGGGCCTTAATGAAAAACTGTTTTTT.

J is TRBJ2-3 and V is TRBV12-3 or TRBV12-4; D uncertain. CDR3 length: 13 amino acids. Deletions cut 3 bases from V and 6 bases from J, with 10 bases between. As DNA, the CDR3 is TGTGCCAGCAGTTTTGCCCCCAGGGATACGCAGTATTTT. Its translation: CASSFAPRDTQYF.

V and J are TRBV11-2 and TRBJ2-1, with unresolved D. The CDR3 has 19 residues. The V end was cut by 0 bases, the J end by 6 bases, with 24 bases between. CDR1 and CDR2 from the germline V gene are SGHAT and FQNNGV. The CDR3 reads CASSLDAILGSRLGNEQFF. The CDR3 bases are TGTGCCAGCAGCTTAGACGCGATCCTAGGAAGTAGATTGGGCAATGAGCAGTTCTTC.

The chain carries TRBV28 and TRBJ1-1, with a tentative D call TRBD1 (5 bases). Per the germline V gene, CDR1 is MDHEN and CDR2 is SYDVKM. The CDR3 is made up of 15 amino acids. Trimming pared 6 bases from V and 8 bases from J, leaving 22 bases between. The CDR3 nucleotides read TGTGCCAGCAGCCGGGGCGGGGGAGCGGGGAGGGAAGCTTTCTTT. This sequence encodes CASSRGGGAGREAFF.

The rearrangement joins TRBV6-5 to TRBJ1-2, with TRBD1 as a possible D gene (5 bases). V dropped 6 bases and J dropped 5 bases, with 19 bases sitting between them. The CDR3 extends over 15 amino acids. The germline V gene has CDR1 MNHEY and CDR2 SVGAGI. CDR3: CASRGVGGSPYGYTF. The CDR3 region has the DNA TGTGCCAGCAGAGGTGTCGGGGGGTCCCCGTATGGCTACACCTTC.

The chain has TRBV6-5 and TRBJ2-7; tentatively, D is TRBD1 or TRBD2 (5 bases each). Trimming pared 6 bases from V and 2 bases from J, leaving 17 bases between. Germline CDR1 reads MNHEY; CDR2 reads SVGAGI. CDR3 length: 15 residues. The CDR3: CASRSGTRGPYEQYF. CDR3 bases: TGTGCCAGCAGGTCCGGGACCCGAGGACCCTACGAGCAGTACTTC.

This chain connects TRBV6-2 or TRBV6-3 to TRBJ1-6, with D perhaps TRBD1 (6 bases). Between the trimmed V and J ends, which lost 4 bases and 16 bases, there was a span of 17 bases. Germline assignment: CDR1 MNHEY and CDR2 SVGEGT. This CDR3 contains 13 residues. In DNA, the CDR3 is TGTGCCAGCAGTTCCTCCGGGACAAATTTACTCCACTTT. Its protein product is CASSSSGTNLLHF.

Written as DNA, the CDR3 is TGTGCCAGCAGCTCCCTACTAGCTTCCAATGAGCAGTTCTTC. Translated: CASSSLLASNEQFF. The V call is TRBV7-2, the J call TRBJ2-1; the D gene is possibly TRBD2 (6 bases). The CDR3 totals 14 residues. Between the trimmed V and J ends, which lost 4 bases and 6 bases, there was a span of 13 bases. The germline V gene encodes CDR1 SGHTA and CDR2 FQGNSA.

A few counts support this clone. In the same sample, other DNA sequences code for this CDR3. This chain links TRBV20-1 with TRBJ2-5, with D unresolved. Germline V CDR1 and CDR2: DFQATT, SNEGSKA (reference sequence). V lost 6 bases and J 0 bases, leaving 5 bases between the germline ends. CDR3 length: 11 amino acids. DNA for the CDR3: TGCAGTGCGCAGCACCAAGAGACCCAGTACTTC. Amino acid sequence: CSAQHQETQYF.

The CDR3 coding sequence is TGTGCCAGCCGACAGGCCTCTGGAAACACCATATATTTT. Protein: CASRQASGNTIYF. The chain carries TRBV5-5 and TRBJ1-3; D is perhaps TRBD1 (6 bases). The CDR3 sequence is 13 residues long. Trimming removed 7 bases at V and 0 bases at J, with 8 bases between. Germline V gene sequence: CDR1 SGHKS, CDR2 YYEKEE (reference sequence).

The rearrangement joins TRBV27 to TRBJ2-2; 11 bases map to TRBD1. Germline V gene lookup returns CDR1 MNHEY and CDR2 SMNVEV (reference sequence). The CDR3 totals 16 residues. V lost 5 bases to trimming and J lost 6 bases; unmatched junction nucleotides: 8. The DNA of the CDR3 is TGTGCCAGCAGTGAAGGGACAGGGGGTGTAGCCGGGGAGCTGTTTTTT. Protein sequence: CASSEGTGGVAGELFF.

A note on this clone: The same CDR3 can be traced to other DNA sequences in this sample. The chain combines TRBV11-2 with TRBJ2-7; D uncertain. The CDR3 length is 14 residues. CDR1 is SGHAT, CDR2 FQNNGV, per germline. V was clipped by 1 base and J by 1 base, with 8 bases between them. CDR3 loop: CASSLGFSSYEQYF. The CDR3 nucleotides are TGTGCCAGCAGCTTAGGTTTCAGTTCCTACGAGCAGTACTTC.

The V gene is TRBV24-1, the J gene TRBJ2-5; D assignment may be TRBD1 or TRBD2 (5 bases each). Germline V gene data show CDR1 as KGHDR and CDR2 as SFDVKD. The CDR3 totals 13 residues. V lost 6 bases and J 1 base, leaving 8 bases between the germline ends. The CDR3 DNA reads as TGTGCCACCAGTCCGGGACCCCAAGAGACCCAGTACTTC. Its translation is CATSPGPQETQYF.

For the CDR3, the DNA is TGTGCCAGCAGCATGGACGGTATCTATGGCTACACCTTC. Translating it yields CASSMDGIYGYTF. This rearrangement joins TRBV6-4 to TRBJ1-2; no clear D gene. V was shortened by 6 bases and J by 4 bases, with 12 bases between the two germline ends. Germline loops: CDR1 MRHNA, CDR2 SNTAGT. This CDR3 spans 13 amino acids.

The V call is TRBV5-5, the J call TRBJ1-5, with D tentatively TRBD1 (6 bases). The V gene lost 1 base and the J gene lost 1 base, with 9 bases spanning the gap. In germline, CDR1 is SGHKS, CDR2 YYEKEE (reference sequence). The CDR3 runs 15 residues. CDR3 loop: CASSLTGKSNQPQHF. CDR3 nucleotides: TGTGCCAGCAGCTTGACAGGGAAGAGCAATCAGCCCCAGCATTTT.

The chain has TRBV24-1 and TRBJ2-1, with unresolved D. Germline CDR1 is KGHDR and CDR2 is SFDVKD. This CDR3 contains 16 residues. V dropped 2 bases and J dropped 0 bases, with 10 bases sitting between them. The CDR3 sequence: CATSDSSRSSYNEQFF. The CDR3 DNA follows: TGTGCCACCAGTGATTCTTCGCGAAGCTCCTACAATGAGCAGTTCTTC.

The genes are TRBV28 and TRBJ1-2; 8 bases line up with TRBD1. With 5 bases clipped from V and 4 bases from J, the junction kept 9 bases outside the gene matches. Germline values: CDR1 MDHEN, CDR2 SYDVKM. There are 15 residues in the CDR3. DNA for the CDR3: TGTGCCAGCAGTCCCGGGACAGGCCCTTCCTATGGCTACACCTTC. This sequence encodes CASSPGTGPSYGYTF.

Only a few counts were recorded for this clone. This rearrangement joins TRBV6-1 to TRBJ1-5, with TRBD1 identical over 7 bases. The ends lost 3 bases at V and 5 bases at J; junction bases unmatched: 13. This CDR3 region has 17 residues. The V gene's germline CDR1 is MNHNS and CDR2 SASEGT. DNA of the CDR3: TGTGCCAGCAGTGATAAATTCAGGGGGGGGCTTGATCAGCCCCAGCATTTT. This encodes CASSDKFRGGLDQPQHF.

The rearrangement uses TRBV11-2 and TRBJ2-3; 12 bases fit TRBD2. The CDR3 contains 16 residues. V lost 6 bases, J lost 6 bases, and 10 bases stayed unmatched. The germline CDR1 and CDR2 sequences are SGHAT and FQNNGV. DNA of the CDR3: TGTGCCAGCAGGGGACCCCTAGCGGGGGGGCCCGATACGCAGTATTTT. Amino acids: CASRGPLAGGPDTQYF.

This clone was counted a single time. The J gene is TRBJ1-3, the V gene TRBV7-2, with D maybe TRBD1 (6 bases). Trimming stripped 5 bases from V and 0 bases from J, with 14 bases between. This CDR3 has 16 amino acids. From germline, CDR1 is SGHTA and CDR2 FQGNSA. In DNA, the CDR3 is TGTGCCAGCAGCAATCTACAGGGATTCTCTGGAAACACCATATATTTT. It translates to CASSNLQGFSGNTIYF.

The rearrangement uses TRBV6-2 or TRBV6-3 and TRBJ2-5, with D tentatively TRBD1 (5 bases). Trimming left V 5 bases short and J 5 bases short, with 18 bases between. Germline loops: CDR1 MNHEY, CDR2 SVGEGT. This CDR3 is built from 15 residues. The CDR3, as DNA: TGTGCCAGCAGTCCAAAAGGGGCAAATGGGGAGACCCAGTACTTC. Translating it yields CASSPKGANGETQYF.

The gene calls are TRBV18 and TRBJ1-6; TRBD1 agrees at 10 bases. The V gene's germline CDR1 is KGHSH and CDR2 LQKENI. With 2 bases clipped from V and 8 bases from J, the junction kept 3 bases outside the gene matches. This CDR3 has 15 amino acids. CDR3 in amino acids: CASSPGTGVDSPLHF. The CDR3 nucleotides read TGTGCCAGCTCACCAGGGACAGGGGTGGATTCACCCCTCCACTTT.

The chain links TRBV6-5 to TRBJ2-7; D could derive from TRBD1 or TRBD2 (6 bases each). This CDR3 has 14 residues. The germline CDR1 and CDR2 sequences are MNHEY and SVGAGI. V was pared by 2 bases and J by 1 base, with 9 bases between. DNA for the CDR3: TGTGCCAGCAGTTACGGAGGGGGGTCCTACGAGCAGTACTTC. This translates into CASSYGGGSYEQYF.

This rearrangement joins TRBV6-5 to TRBJ2-7; a possible D gene is TRBD1 (5 bases). The CDR3 has 15 residues. The V end lost 10 bases, the J end lost 1 base, and 20 bases lay between the germline ends. The germline gives CDR1 MNHEY, CDR2 SVGAGI. In nucleotides, the CDR3 is TGTGCCACCACGAACTACAGGCGAGCATCCTACGAGCAGTACTTC. Translated: CATTNYRRASYEQYF.

This clone was recorded many times. This rearrangement joins TRBV7-2 to TRBJ1-1, with D possibly TRBD1 on 5 matching bases. CDR1 and CDR2 from the germline V gene are SGHTA and FQGNSA. The germline V and J ends were trimmed by 2 bases and 3 bases, with 13 bases remaining between them. The CDR3 has 15 amino acids. CDR3: CASSLRHRFYTEAFF. In DNA, the CDR3 is TGTGCCAGCAGCTTAAGGCACAGGTTCTACACTGAAGCTTTCTTT.

CDR3 sequence (DNA): TGCGCCAGCAGCCGACTAGCGGGCCTTCCAAACTCCTACGAGCAGTACTTC. It is translated as CASSRLAGLPNSYEQYF. The V gene is TRBV4-1, the J gene TRBJ2-7; 10 bases map to TRBD2. This CDR3 has 17 amino acids. The germline V gene encodes CDR1 MGHRA and CDR2 YSYEKL. With V trimmed by 4 bases and J by 0 bases, 9 bases remained unmatched.

The rearrangement uses TRBV7-9 and TRBJ1-1; no firm D call. Trimming removed 6 bases from V and 7 bases from J, with 9 bases in between. Germline V gene data show CDR1 as SEHNR and CDR2 as FQNEAQ (reference sequence). The CDR3 has 11 amino acids. CDR3 sequence reads: CASSDLVEAFF. The CDR3 nucleotides are TGTGCCAGCAGTGACTTGGTTGAAGCTTTCTTT. Variable domain in full (rest from reference TRBV7-9 and TRBJ1-1): DTGVSQNPRHKITKRGQNVTFRCDPISEHNRLYWYRQTLGQGPEFLTYFQNEAQLEKSRLLSDRFSAERPKGSFSTLEIQRTEQGDSAMYLCASSDLVEAFFGQGTRLTVV.

V usage is TRBV19 and J usage is TRBJ2-1; TRBD2 matches 8 bases. The CDR3 contains 14 residues. Germline loops: CDR1 LNHDA, CDR2 SQIVND (reference sequence). V shed 1 base and J 5 bases; nucleotides not matched to a gene: 1. DNA of the CDR3: TGTGCCAGTAGTATAGCGGGGGGGCACAATGAGCAGTTCTTC. This sequence encodes CASSIAGGHNEQFF.

This clone has a single count. The chain recombines TRBV5-1 with TRBJ1-5, with 10 bases identical to TRBD1. V trimming: 4 bases; J trimming: 5 bases; junction bases outside the gene matches: 3. This CDR3 has 14 amino acids. Germline CDR1 and CDR2: SGHRS and YFSETQ. The CDR3 sequence is CASSLGQGDQPQHF. The DNA for the CDR3 is TGCGCCAGCAGCCTCGGACAGGGGGATCAGCCCCAGCATTTT.